The rows below give T cell receptor beta chains drawn from one sample of a study of graft-versus-host responses after intestinal transplantation. Libraries were prepared by immunoSEQ multiplex PCR; TCRdb keeps only in-frame clonotypes and omits some of them. The data contain some 62,000 clones, 90% to 95% of them singletons. These TCRs are of unknown antigen specificity. The material was unstimulated CD8+ T cells sorted from spleen or lymph node cells, obtained before transplant. The receptor source for this set is a human donor who was the organ donor for an intestinal transplant. The CDR3 runs from the conserved cysteine through the conserved F or W. Fields, in order: clone size, J gene, V gene, D gene, CDR3 protein, CDR3 DNA. D genes are given only for firm matches. Clone size is stated in some rows and not others, as once, few, many or a class when expanded.

size: .
J: TRBJ1-2
V: TRBV6-5
D: .
CDR3: CASSFGRGGGYTF
DNA: TGTGCCAGCAGTTTTGGCAGAGGGGGTGGCTACACCTTC

size: .
J: TRBJ2-3
V: TRBV6-1
D: TRBD2
CDR3: CASSVLAAVTDTQYF
DNA: TGTGCCAGCAGTGTGCTAGCGGCCGTAACAGATACGCAGTATTTT

size: .
J: TRBJ1-4
V: TRBV28
D: TRBD1
CDR3: CASSFRDRALSRANEKLFF
DNA: TGTGCCAGCAGTTTCCGGGACAGGGCATTGAGTCGTGCTAATGAAAAACTGTTTTTT

size: once
J: TRBJ2-5
V: TRBV28
D: .
CDR3: CASNTVQETQYF
DNA: TGTGCCAGCAATACGGTCCAAGAGACCCAGTACTTC

size: .
J: TRBJ2-7
V: TRBV5-6
D: TRBD2
CDR3: CASNPAGGSFYEQYF
DNA: TGTGCCAGCAACCCTGCGGGGGGGTCGTTCTACGAGCAGTACTTC

size: .
J: TRBJ2-5
V: TRBV27
D: TRBD2
CDR3: CASSPHYGLGETQYF
DNA: TGTGCCAGCAGTCCGCACTATGGACTAGGTGAGACCCAGTACTTC

size: .
J: TRBJ1-2
V: TRBV6-1
D: .
CDR3: CASRKTDYGYTF
DNA: TGTGCCAGCAGGAAGACAGACTATGGCTACACCTTC

size: once
J: TRBJ2-7
V: TRBV5-1
D: .
CDR3: CASSLPSTPYEQYF
DNA: TGCGCCAGCAGCTTGCCTAGTACCCCCTACGAGCAGTACTTC

size: .
J: TRBJ2-5
V: TRBV10-3
D: TRBD1
CDR3: CAISDKGAEETQYF
DNA: TGTGCCATCAGTGACAAGGGGGCGGAGGAGACCCAGTACTTC

size: .
J: TRBJ1-3
V: TRBV19
D: .
CDR3: CASTYSGNTIYF
DNA: TGTGCCAGTACCTACTCTGGAAACACCATATATTTT

size: .
J: TRBJ2-1
V: TRBV9
D: TRBD2
CDR3: CASSVGGTSGKNEQFF
DNA: TGTGCCAGCAGCGTAGGGGGGACTAGCGGGAAAAATGAGCAGTTCTTC

size: .
J: TRBJ2-7
V: TRBV6-1
D: .
CDR3: CASSENIVYEQYF
DNA: TGTGCCAGCAGTGAAAATATAGTCTACGAGCAGTACTTC

size: .
J: TRBJ1-1
V: TRBV5-6
D: .
CDR3: CASSAGHPNTEAFF
DNA: TGTGCCAGCAGCGCAGGACATCCGAACACTGAAGCTTTCTTT

size: .
J: TRBJ1-2
V: TRBV4-3
D: TRBD1
CDR3: CASSPKAIPGTGDTF
DNA: TGCGCCAGCAGCCCCAAAGCCATTCCCGGGACAGGGGACACCTTC

size: .
J: TRBJ2-7
V: TRBV28
D: .
CDR3: CASSPRRDEQYF
DNA: TGTGCCAGCAGTCCGAGGAGGGACGAGCAGTACTTC

size: .
J: TRBJ2-5
V: TRBV6-4
D: .
CDR3: CASSDDTPLKVQETQYF
DNA: TGTGCCAGCAGTGACGACACTCCGCTTAAAGTCCAAGAGACCCAGTACTTC

size: few
J: TRBJ2-7
V: TRBV2
D: TRBD1
CDR3: CASSPWTGEGYEQYF
DNA: TGTGCCAGCAGTCCATGGACAGGGGAGGGATACGAGCAGTACTTC

size: once
J: TRBJ2-1
V: TRBV7-3
D: TRBD2
CDR3: CASSNPGLADNEQFF
DNA: TGTGCCAGCAGCAACCCGGGACTAGCGGACAATGAGCAGTTCTTC

size: once
J: TRBJ2-1
V: TRBV7-6
D: TRBD2
CDR3: CASSLGSSGEALSSYNEQFF
DNA: TGTGCCAGCAGCTTAGGAAGTAGCGGGGAAGCCTTAAGCTCCTACAATGAGCAGTTCTTC